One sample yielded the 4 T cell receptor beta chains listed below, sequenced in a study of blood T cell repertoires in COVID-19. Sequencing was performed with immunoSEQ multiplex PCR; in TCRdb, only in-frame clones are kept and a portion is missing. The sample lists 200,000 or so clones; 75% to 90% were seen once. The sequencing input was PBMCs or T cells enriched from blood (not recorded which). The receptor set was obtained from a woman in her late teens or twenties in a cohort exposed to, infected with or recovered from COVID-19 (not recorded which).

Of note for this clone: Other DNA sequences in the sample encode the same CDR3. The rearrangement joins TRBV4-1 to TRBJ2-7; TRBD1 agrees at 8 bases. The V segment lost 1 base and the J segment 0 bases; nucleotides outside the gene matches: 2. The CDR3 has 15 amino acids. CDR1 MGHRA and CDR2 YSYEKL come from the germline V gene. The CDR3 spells CASSQGGQGSYEQYF. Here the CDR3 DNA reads TGCGCCAGCAGCCAAGGAGGACAGGGCTCCTACGAGCAGTACTTC.

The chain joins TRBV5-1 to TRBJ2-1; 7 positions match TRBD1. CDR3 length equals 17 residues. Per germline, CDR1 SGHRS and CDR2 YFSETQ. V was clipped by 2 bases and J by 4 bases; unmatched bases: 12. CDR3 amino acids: CASSFRSRGTSYNEQFF. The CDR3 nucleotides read TGCGCCAGCAGCTTTCGGTCCAGGGGGACCTCATACAATGAGCAGTTCTTC.

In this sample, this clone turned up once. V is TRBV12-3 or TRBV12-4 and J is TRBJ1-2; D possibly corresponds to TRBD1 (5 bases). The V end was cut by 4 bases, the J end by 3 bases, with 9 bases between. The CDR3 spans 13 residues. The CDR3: CASSSQTDYGYTF. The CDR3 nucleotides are TGTGCCAGCAGTTCGCAGACAGACTATGGCTACACCTTC.

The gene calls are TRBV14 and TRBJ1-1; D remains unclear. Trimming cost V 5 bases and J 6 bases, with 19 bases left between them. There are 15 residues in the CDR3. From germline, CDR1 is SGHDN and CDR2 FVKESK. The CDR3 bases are TGTGCCAGCAGCATCCGACATGGGAGAGGCGCTGAAGCTTTCTTT. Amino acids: CASSIRHGRGAEAFF.